The count of the clone carrying this T cell receptor (beta chain) is one. These data belong to a study of CD4 T cells in relation to SARS-CoV-2 and coronaviruses. Libraries were prepared by immunoSEQ multiplex PCR; TCRdb keeps only in-frame clonotypes and omits some of them. The repertoire holds some 40,000 clones, with over 75% as singletons. Germline lookup yields CDR1 SNHLY and CDR2 FYNNEI. The CDR3 length is 15 residues. V was clipped by 2 bases and J by 6 bases; unmatched bases: 7. V and J are TRBV2 and TRBJ2-3; 8 nucleotides agree with TRBD1. The sequence was obtained from an adult with COVID-19. The material sequenced was memory CD4+ T cells from PBMCs. The CDR3 protein is CASSEWWTGIDTQYF. The CDR3 nucleotides are TGTGCCAGCAGTGAATGGTGGACAGGGATCGATACGCAGTATTTT.